One TCR beta chain is described in this entry. These data belong to a study of cytomegalovirus exposure and HLA in healthy donors. The CDR3 runs to 15 residues. V was trimmed by 5 bases and J by 1 base, leaving 12 bases between them. Germline assignment: CDR1 SNHLY and CDR2 FYNNEI. Method: immunoSEQ multiplex PCR; TCRdb's copy keeps in-frame clones and lacks some. The sample yields roughly 110,000 clones, around 89% seen once. The receptor was isolated from a woman aged 18-29 years in good health and CMV-seropositive. The sample comprised PBMCs. The chain employs TRBV2 and TRBJ1-5, with D perhaps TRBD1 (5 bases). CDR3 sequence: CASSPEGLSNQPQHF. In DNA, the CDR3 is TGTGCCAGCAGTCCCGAGGGACTGAGCAATCAGCCCCAGCATTTT.